A selection of T cell receptor beta chains follows, all from one sample in a study of a mutant IDH1 vaccine in newly diagnosed glioma. The repertoire was sequenced with immunoSEQ multiplex PCR; TCRdb's copy has only in-frame clones and lacks some. The table lists under 60,000 clones, roughly 72% of them singletons. No antigen has been identified for these receptors. The specimen was PBMCs, collected from a glioma patient whose treatment included an IDH1 peptide vaccine. The receptors derive from a woman between 35 and 50 years old with glioma. Some clones in this sample may be carry-over from other donors' samples. Each CDR3 is given with its conserved first and last residue. The order of the fields is J gene, V gene, clone size, D gene, CDR3 protein, CDR3 DNA. D genes are given only for firm matches. The listing skips clone size in some rows; elsewhere it reads once, few, many or a size class.

J: TRBJ1-2; V: TRBV7-6; size: -; D: -; CDR3: CASSQYRVENGYTF; DNA: TGTGCCAGCAGCCAATACAGGGTGGAGAATGGCTACACCTTC
J: TRBJ1-2; V: TRBV30; size: -; D: -; CDR3: CAWSPRGYGYTF; DNA: TGTGCCTGGAGTCCCCGGGGGTATGGCTACACCTTC
J: TRBJ2-5; V: TRBV7-9; size: -; D: TRBD1; CDR3: CASSTAGTGRQETQYF; DNA: TGTGCCAGCAGCACCGCCGGGACAGGGAGGCAAGAGACCCAGTACTTC
J: TRBJ1-1; V: TRBV4-3; size: few; D: -; CDR3: CASSPAQVTGETEAFF; DNA: TGCGCCAGCAGCCCCGCCCAAGTAACTGGGGAGACTGAAGCTTTCTTT
J: TRBJ2-5; V: TRBV7-6; size: -; D: -; CDR3: CASSLGFETQYF; DNA: TGTGCCAGCAGCTTAGGATTTGAGACCCAGTACTTC
J: TRBJ1-2; V: TRBV9; size: -; D: -; CDR3: CASTKEGTFNGYTF; DNA: TGTGCCAGCACCAAAGAGGGAACATTTAATGGCTACACCTTC
J: TRBJ1-2; V: TRBV2; size: medium-sized; D: -; CDR3: CASGSGGQSGYTF; DNA: TGTGCCAGCGGCTCTGGGGGGCAGAGTGGCTACACCTTC
J: TRBJ2-7; V: TRBV7-9; size: -; D: -; CDR3: CASSLDPSVSSYEQYF; DNA: TGTGCCAGCAGCTTAGACCCGTCGGTAAGCTCCTACGAGCAGTACTTC
J: TRBJ2-2; V: TRBV5-1; size: -; D: TRBD1; CDR3: CASSTGVNTGELFF; DNA: TGCGCCAGCAGTACAGGGGTGAACACCGGGGAGCTGTTTTTT
J: TRBJ1-4; V: TRBV5-1; size: few; D: TRBD1; CDR3: CASSGRGGTNEKLFF; DNA: TGCGCCAGCAGCGGCAGGGGGGGGACTAATGAAAAACTGTTTTTT
J: TRBJ2-3; V: TRBV15; size: few; D: TRBD1; CDR3: CATSPAGTGVLTQYF; DNA: TGTGCCACCAGCCCCGCCGGTACAGGGGTACTCACGCAGTATTTT
J: TRBJ1-1; V: TRBV6-6; size: -; D: -; CDR3: CASSYPRGGDTEAFF; DNA: TGTGCCAGCAGTTATCCCCGGGGGGGGGACACTGAAGCTTTCTTT
J: TRBJ2-1; V: TRBV2; size: once; D: -; CDR3: CASSLTDSFNEQFF; DNA: TGTGCCAGCAGTCTGACGGACAGTTTCAATGAGCAGTTCTTC
J: TRBJ2-1; V: TRBV29-1; size: -; D: -; CDR3: CSVWSNEQFF; DNA: TGCAGCGTTTGGAGCAATGAGCAGTTCTTC
J: TRBJ2-5; V: TRBV23-1; size: -; D: TRBD1; CDR3: CASSQVEITAGQEYQETQYF; DNA: TGCGCCAGCAGTCAGGTGGAGATCACCGCGGGACAGGAGTACCAAGAGACCCAGTACTTC
J: TRBJ1-1; V: TRBV11-3; size: few; D: -; CDR3: CASSSRGVTFF; DNA: TGTGCCAGCAGCTCGCGGGGGGTAACTTTCTTT
J: TRBJ2-3; V: TRBV30; size: -; D: TRBD2; CDR3: CAWTGGGSTDTQYF; DNA: TGTGCCTGGACCGGGGGGGGAAGCACAGATACGCAGTATTTT
J: TRBJ1-2; V: TRBV7-2; size: -; D: -; CDR3: CASSPWGYGYTF; DNA: TGTGCCAGCAGCCCCTGGGGCTATGGCTACACCTTC